This T cell receptor beta chain was recovered during a study of blood T cell repertoires in COVID-19. The V gene lost 10 bases and the J gene lost 9 bases, with 7 bases spanning the gap. The CDR3 is made up of 8 amino acids. Original handling: Amplified reference gene primers provided the basis for estimating nucleated cell counts. Repertoires were generated with immunoSEQ multiplex PCR, while TCRdb's copy carries only in-frame clones and drops some. That table gives V, J and clone size, and the DNA gave D and trimming. The sample lists 70,000 to 80,000 clones; about four fifths were seen once. This receptor was obtained from a human donor in a cohort sampled during active COVID-19. This rearrangement joins TRBV12-3 or TRBV12-4 to TRBJ2-7; D call uncertain. The specimen was peripheral blood. The CDR3 DNA follows: TGTGCCACCCCCTTGCAGTACTTC. This translates into CATPLQYF.